Given below is one TCR beta chain in context. Its antigen remains unidentified. The data were obtained in a study of T cell repertoires in cytomegalovirus infection. Whole-study context: In the study, CMV epitopes included recently identified HLA-C-restricted and well-studied HLA-B-restricted ones. Through public TCR beta signatures, both CMV infection and matching HLA type were indicated. Regarding the study as a whole: HLA-C-restricted CMV-specific TCR beta clonotypes prevailed in the ex vivo response. Carriers of CMV plus the relevant HLA were identified by cumulative public TCR beta family frequency.

Trimming pared 7 bases from V and 1 base from J, leaving 11 bases between. This CDR3 spans 13 amino acids. Germline V CDR1 and CDR2: SGHRS, YFSETQ. TCRdb passed the reads through MiXCR, listing each CDR3 protein once. The table includes 400,000 to 600,000 distinct CDR3 sequences, about two fifths detected once. The chain joins TRBV5-1 to TRBJ2-5; tentatively, D is TRBD2 (6 bases). The origin of this receptor is a human donor in good health (CMV status not recorded). Some clones in this sample may be carry-over from other donors' samples. Sequenced material: cultured PBMCs, taken from culture after CMV antigen stimulation. CDR3 amino acids: CASQTSPQETQYF. CDR3 nucleotide sequence: TGCGCCAGCCAAACTAGCCCCCAAGAGACCCAGTACTTC.